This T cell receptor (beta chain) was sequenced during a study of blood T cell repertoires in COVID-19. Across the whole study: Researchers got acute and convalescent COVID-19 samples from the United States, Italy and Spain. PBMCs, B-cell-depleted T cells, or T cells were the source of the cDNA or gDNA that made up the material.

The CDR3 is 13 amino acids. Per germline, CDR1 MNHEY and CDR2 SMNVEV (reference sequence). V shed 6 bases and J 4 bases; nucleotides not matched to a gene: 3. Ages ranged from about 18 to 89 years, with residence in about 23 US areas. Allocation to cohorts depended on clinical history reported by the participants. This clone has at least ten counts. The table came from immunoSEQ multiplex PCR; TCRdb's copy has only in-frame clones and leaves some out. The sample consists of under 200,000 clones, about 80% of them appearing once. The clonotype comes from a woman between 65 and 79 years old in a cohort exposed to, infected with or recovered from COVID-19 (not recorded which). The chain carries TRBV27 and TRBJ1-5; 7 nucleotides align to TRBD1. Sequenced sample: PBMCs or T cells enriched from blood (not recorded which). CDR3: CASRGQPNQPQHF. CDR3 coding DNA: TGTGCCAGCAGGGGACAGCCAAATCAGCCCCAGCATTTT.